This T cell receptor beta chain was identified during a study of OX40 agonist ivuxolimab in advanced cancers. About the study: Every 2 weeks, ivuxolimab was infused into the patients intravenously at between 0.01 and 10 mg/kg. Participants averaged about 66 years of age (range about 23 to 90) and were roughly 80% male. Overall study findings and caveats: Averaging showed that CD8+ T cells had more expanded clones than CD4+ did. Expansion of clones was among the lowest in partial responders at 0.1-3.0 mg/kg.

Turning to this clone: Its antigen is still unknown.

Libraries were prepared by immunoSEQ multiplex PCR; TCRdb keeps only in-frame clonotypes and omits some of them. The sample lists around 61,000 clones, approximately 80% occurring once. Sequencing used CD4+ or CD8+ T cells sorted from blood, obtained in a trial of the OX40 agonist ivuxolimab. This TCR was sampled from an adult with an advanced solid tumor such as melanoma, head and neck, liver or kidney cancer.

Here the CDR3 reads CASSLGSSASNEQFF. CDR3 DNA sequence: TGCGCCAGCAGCTTGGGGTCTAGCGCTAGCAATGAGCAGTTCTTC. The J gene is TRBJ2-1, the V gene TRBV5-1, with D tentatively TRBD2 (6 bases). There are 15 residues in the CDR3. Germline CDR1 reads SGHRS; CDR2 reads YFSETQ. Trimming left V 0 bases short and J 6 bases short, with 13 bases between.